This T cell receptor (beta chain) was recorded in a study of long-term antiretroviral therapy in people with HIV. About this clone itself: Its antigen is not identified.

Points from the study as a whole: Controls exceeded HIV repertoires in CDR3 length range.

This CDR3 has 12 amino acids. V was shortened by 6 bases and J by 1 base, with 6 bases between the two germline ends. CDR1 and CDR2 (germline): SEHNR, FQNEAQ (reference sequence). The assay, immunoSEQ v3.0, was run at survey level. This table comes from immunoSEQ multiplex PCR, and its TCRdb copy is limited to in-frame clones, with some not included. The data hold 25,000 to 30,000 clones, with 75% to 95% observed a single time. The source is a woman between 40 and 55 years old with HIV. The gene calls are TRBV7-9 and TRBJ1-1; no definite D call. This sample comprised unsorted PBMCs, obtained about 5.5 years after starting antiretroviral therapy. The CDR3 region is CASSWGNTEAFF. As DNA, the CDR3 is TGTGCCAGCAGTTGGGGGAACACTGAAGCTTTCTTT.